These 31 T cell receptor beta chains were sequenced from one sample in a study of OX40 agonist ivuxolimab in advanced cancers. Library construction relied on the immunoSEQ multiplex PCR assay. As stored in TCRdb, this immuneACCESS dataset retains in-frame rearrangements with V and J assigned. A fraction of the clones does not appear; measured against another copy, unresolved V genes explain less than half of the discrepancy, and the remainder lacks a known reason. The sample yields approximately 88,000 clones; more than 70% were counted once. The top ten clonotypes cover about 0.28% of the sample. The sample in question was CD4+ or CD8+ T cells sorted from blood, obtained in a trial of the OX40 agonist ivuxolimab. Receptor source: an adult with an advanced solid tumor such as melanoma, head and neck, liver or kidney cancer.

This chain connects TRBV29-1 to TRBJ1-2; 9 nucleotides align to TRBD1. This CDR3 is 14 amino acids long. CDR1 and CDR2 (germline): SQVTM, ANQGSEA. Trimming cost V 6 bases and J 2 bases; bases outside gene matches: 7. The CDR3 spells CSVFRQGENYGYTF. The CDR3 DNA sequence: TGCAGCGTATTCAGACAGGGGGAAAACTATGGCTACACCTTC.

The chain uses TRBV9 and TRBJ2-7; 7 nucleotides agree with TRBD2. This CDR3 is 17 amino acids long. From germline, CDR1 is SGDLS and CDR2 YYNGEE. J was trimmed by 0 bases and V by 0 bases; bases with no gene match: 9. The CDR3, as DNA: TGTGCCAGCAGCGTAGCCGGAAGCGGGGTTCGCTCCTACGAGCAGTACTTC. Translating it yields CASSVAGSGVRSYEQYF.

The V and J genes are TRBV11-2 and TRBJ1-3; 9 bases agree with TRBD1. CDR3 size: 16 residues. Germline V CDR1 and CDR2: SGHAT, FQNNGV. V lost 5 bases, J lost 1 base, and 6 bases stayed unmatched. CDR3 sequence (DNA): TGTGCCAGCAGCACCGGGGGACAGGGATCTGGAAACACCATATATTTT. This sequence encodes CASSTGGQGSGNTIYF.

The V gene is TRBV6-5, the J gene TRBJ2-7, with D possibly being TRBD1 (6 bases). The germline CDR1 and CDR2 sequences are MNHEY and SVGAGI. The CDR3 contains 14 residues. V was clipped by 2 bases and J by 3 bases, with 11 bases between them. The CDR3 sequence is CASSYEGHIYEQYF. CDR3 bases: TGTGCCAGCAGTTACGAGGGACACATCTACGAGCAGTACTTC.

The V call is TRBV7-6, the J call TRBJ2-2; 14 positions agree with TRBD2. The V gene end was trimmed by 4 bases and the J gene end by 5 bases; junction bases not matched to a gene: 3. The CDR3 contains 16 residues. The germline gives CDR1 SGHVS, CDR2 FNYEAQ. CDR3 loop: CASSSRTSGGTGELFF. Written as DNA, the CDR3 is TGTGCCAGCAGCTCCAGGACTAGCGGGGGGACCGGGGAGCTGTTTTTT.

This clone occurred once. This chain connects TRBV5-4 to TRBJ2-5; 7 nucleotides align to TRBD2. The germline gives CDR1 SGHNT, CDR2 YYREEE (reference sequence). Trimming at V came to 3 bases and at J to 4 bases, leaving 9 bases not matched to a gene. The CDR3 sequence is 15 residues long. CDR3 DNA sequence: TGTGCCAGCAGCTCAAAACGGGGGGTGGGAGAGACCCAGTACTTC. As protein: CASSSKRGVGETQYF.

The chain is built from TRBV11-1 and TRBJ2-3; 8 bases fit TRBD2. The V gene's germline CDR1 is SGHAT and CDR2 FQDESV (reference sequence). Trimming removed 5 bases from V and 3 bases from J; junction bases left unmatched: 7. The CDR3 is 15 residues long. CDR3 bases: TGTGCCAGCAGCCCCGGCCGGGGGGGGACAGATACGCAGTATTTT. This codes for CASSPGRGGTDTQYF.

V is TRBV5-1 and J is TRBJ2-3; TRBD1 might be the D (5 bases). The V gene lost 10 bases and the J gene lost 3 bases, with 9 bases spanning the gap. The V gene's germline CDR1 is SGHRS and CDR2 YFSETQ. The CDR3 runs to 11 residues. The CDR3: CASTATDTQYF. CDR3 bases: TGCGCCTCGACAGCAACAGATACGCAGTATTTT.

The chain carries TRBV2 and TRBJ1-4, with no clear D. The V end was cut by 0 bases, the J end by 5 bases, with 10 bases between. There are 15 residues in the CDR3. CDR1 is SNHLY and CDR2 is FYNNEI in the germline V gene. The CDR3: CASSEAGRDNEKLFF. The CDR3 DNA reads TGTGCCAGCAGTGAAGCCGGCAGAGACAATGAAAAACTGTTTTTT.

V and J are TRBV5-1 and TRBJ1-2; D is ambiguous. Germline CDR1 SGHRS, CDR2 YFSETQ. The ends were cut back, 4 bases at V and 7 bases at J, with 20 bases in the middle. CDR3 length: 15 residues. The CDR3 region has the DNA TGCGCCAGCAGCCTAACAACGGTCACGGGCATTGGCTACACCTTC. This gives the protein CASSLTTVTGIGYTF.

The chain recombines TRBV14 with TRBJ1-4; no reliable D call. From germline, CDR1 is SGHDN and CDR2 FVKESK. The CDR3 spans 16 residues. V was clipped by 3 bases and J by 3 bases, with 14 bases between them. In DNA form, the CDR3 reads TGTGCCAGCAGCCATCTCAGCGGGGAAGCTAATGAAAAACTGTTTTTT. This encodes CASSHLSGEANEKLFF. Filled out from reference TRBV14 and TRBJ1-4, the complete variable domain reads EAGVTQFPSHSVIEKGQTVTLRCDPISGHDNLYWYRRVMGKEIKFLLHFVKESKQDESGMPNNRFLAERTGGTYSTLKVQPAELEDSGVYFCASSHLSGEANEKLFFGSGTQLSVL.

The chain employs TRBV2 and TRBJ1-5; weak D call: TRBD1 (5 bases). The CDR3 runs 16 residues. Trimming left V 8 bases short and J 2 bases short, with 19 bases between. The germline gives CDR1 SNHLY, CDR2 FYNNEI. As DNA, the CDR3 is TGTGCCAGCCTGGCGGGTACAGGTAGGGGCAATCAGCCCCAGCATTTT. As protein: CASLAGTGRGNQPQHF. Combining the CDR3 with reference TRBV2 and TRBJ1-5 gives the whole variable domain EPEVTQTPSHQVTQMGQEVILRCVPISNHLYFYWYRQILGQKVEFLVSFYNNEISEKSEIFDDQFSVERPDGSNFTLKIRSTKLEDSAMYFCASLAGTGRGNQPQHFGDGTRLSIL.

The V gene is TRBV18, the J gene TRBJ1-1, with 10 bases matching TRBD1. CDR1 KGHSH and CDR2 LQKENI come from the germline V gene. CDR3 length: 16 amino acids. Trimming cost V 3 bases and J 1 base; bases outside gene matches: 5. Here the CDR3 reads CASSPRRDRGNTEAFF. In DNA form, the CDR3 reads TGTGCCAGCTCACCCCGACGGGACAGGGGGAACACTGAAGCTTTCTTT. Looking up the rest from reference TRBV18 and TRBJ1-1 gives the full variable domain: NAGVMQNPRHLVRRRGQEARLRCSPMKGHSHVYWYRQLPEEGLKFMVYLQKENIIDESGMPKERFSAEFPKEGPSILRIQQVVRGDSAAYFCASSPRRDRGNTEAFFGQGTRLTVV.

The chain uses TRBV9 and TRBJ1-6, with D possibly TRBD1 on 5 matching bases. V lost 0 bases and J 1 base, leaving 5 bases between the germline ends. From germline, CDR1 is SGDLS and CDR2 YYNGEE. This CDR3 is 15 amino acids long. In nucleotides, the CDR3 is TGTGCCAGCAGCGTAGGACAGTCCTATAATTCACCCCTCCACTTT. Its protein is CASSVGQSYNSPLHF. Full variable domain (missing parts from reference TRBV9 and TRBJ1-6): DSGVTQTPKHLITATGQRVTLRCSPRSGDLSVYWYQQSLDQGLQFLIQYYNGEERAKGNILERFSAQQFPDLHSELNLSSLELGDSALYFCASSVGQSYNSPLHFGNGTRLTVT.

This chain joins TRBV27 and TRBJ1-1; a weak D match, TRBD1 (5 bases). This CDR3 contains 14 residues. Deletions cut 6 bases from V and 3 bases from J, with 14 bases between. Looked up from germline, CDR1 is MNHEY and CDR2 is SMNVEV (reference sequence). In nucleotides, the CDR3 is TGTGCCAGCAGCCTCAGGGTGCGCGACACTGAAGCTTTCTTT. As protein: CASSLRVRDTEAFF.

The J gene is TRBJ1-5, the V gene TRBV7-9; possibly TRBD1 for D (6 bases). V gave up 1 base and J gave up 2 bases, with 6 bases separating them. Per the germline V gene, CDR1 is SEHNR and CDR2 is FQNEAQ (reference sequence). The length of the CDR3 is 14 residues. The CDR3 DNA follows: TGTGCCAGCAGCTTAGAGGGGGGCAATCAGCCCCAGCATTTT. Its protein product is CASSLEGGNQPQHF.

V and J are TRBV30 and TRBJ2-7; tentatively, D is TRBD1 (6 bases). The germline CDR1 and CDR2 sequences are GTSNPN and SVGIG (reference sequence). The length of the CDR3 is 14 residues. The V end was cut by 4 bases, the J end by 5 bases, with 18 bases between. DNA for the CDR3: TGTGCCTGGAAGGCTCAGGGGTGGGAGAACGAGCAGTACTTC. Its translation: CAWKAQGWENEQYF.

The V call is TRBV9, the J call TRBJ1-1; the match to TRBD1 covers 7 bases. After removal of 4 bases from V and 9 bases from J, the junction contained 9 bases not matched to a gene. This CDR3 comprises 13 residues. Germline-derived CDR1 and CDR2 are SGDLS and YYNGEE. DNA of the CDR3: TGTGCCAGCAGCCCCACCAGGGGGGATAAAGCTTTCTTT. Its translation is CASSPTRGDKAFF.

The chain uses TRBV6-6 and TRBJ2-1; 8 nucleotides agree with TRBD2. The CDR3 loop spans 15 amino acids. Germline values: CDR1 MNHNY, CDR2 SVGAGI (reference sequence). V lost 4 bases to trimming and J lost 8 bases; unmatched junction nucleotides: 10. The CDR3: CASSSPGLVNYEQFF. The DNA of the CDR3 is TGTGCCAGCAGTTCCCCGGGACTAGTGAACTATGAGCAGTTCTTC.

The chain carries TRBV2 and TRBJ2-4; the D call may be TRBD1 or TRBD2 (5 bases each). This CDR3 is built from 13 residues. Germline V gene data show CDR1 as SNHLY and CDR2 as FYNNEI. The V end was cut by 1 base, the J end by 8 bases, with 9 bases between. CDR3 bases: TGTGCCAGCAGTGAAGGCAGGGACGACATTCAGTACTTC. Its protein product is CASSEGRDDIQYF.

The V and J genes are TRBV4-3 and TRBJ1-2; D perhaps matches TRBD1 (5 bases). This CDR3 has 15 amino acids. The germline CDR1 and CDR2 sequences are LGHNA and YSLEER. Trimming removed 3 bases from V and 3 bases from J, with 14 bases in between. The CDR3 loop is CASSQIGTSYYGYTF. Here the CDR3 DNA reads TGCGCCAGCAGCCAGATAGGGACCTCTTACTATGGCTACACCTTC.

CDR3 amino acids: CASSYDGGGGYTF. The CDR3 coding sequence is TGTGCCAGCAGTTACGACGGGGGGGGTGGCTACACCTTC. This chain connects TRBV6-5 to TRBJ1-2; weak D call: TRBD1 (5 bases). Per germline, CDR1 MNHEY and CDR2 SVGAGI. The germline V and J ends were trimmed by 2 bases and 7 bases, with 11 bases remaining between them. The CDR3 is 13 residues long.

The CDR3 DNA is TGTGCCAGTTCGACAGCCGCTAACTATGGCTACACCTTC. Translated, it gives CASSTAANYGYTF. The gene calls are TRBV11-2 and TRBJ1-2; the D gene is possibly TRBD1 (5 bases). This CDR3 comprises 13 residues. The V and J ends lost 9 bases and 0 bases respectively, with 11 bases between them. Germline CDR1 is SGHAT and CDR2 is FQNNGV.

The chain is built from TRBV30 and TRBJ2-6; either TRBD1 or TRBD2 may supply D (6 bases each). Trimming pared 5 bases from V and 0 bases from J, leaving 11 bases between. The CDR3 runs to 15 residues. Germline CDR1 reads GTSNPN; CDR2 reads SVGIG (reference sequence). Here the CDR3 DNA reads TGTGCCTGGGGGGGGCACACCTCTGGGGCCAACGTCCTGACTTTC. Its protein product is CAWGGHTSGANVLTF.

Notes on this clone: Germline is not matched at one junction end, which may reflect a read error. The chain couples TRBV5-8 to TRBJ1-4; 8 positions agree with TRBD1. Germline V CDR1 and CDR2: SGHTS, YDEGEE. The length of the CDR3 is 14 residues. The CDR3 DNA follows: TGTGCCAGCACTCCAGGGGGACAGGTTGCATTGGGGCTTTTT. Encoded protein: CASTPGGQVALGLF.

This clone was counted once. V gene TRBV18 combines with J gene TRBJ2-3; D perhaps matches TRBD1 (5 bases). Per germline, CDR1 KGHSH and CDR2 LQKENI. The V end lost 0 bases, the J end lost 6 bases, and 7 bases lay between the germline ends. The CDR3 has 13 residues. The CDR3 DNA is TGTGCCAGCTCACCACCGACAGAGGATACGCAGTATTTT. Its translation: CASSPPTEDTQYF.

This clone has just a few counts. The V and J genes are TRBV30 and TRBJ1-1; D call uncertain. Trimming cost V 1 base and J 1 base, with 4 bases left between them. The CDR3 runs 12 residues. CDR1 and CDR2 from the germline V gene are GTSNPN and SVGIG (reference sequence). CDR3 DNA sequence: TGTGCCTGGAGTGAACAGAACACTGAAGCTTTCTTT. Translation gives CAWSEQNTEAFF.

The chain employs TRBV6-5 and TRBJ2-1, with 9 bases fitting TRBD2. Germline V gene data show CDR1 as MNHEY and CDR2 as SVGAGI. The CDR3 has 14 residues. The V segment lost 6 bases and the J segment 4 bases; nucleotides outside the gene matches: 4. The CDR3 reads CASSRRGGYNEQFF. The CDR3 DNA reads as TGTGCCAGCAGCAGGCGGGGGGGGTACAATGAGCAGTTCTTC.

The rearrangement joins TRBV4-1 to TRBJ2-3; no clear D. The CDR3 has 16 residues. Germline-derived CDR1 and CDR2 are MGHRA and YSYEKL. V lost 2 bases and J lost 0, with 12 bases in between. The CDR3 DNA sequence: TGCGCCAGCAGCCAACCTATGCAGCCTAGCACAGATACGCAGTATTTT. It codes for CASSQPMQPSTDTQYF.

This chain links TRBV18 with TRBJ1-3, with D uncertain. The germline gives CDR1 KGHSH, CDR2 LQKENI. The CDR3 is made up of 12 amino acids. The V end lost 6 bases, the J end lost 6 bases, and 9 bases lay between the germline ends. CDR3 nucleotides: TGTGCCAGCTCGCACAGAGAAAACACCATATATTTT. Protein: CASSHRENTIYF.

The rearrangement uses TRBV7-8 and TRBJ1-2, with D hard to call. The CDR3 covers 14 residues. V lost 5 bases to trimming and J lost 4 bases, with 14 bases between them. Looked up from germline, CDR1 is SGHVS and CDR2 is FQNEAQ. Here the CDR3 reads CASSPGVEGYGYTF. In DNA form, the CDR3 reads TGTGCCAGCAGCCCTGGGGTGGAGGGCTATGGCTACACCTTC.